Presented here are 21 T cell receptor beta chains from one specimen sequenced in a study of human T cells and chemical hapten exposure. Time point given: patch test 2, 6 weeks after DPC sensitization. The treatment: therapeutic diphenylcyclopropenone sensitization with weekly scalp DPC. TCRdb re-called the RACE reads through MiXCR, storing one row per CDR3 protein. The table includes about 70,000 distinct CDR3 sequences, 7.5% to 9.5% detected once. Source: whole blood, taken in connection with sensitization to the hapten diphenylcyclopropenone (DPC). The receptors originated from a woman between 45 and 60 years old with alopecia areata. Some clones in this sample may be carry-over from other donors' samples.

J is TRBJ2-5 and V is TRBV12-3 or TRBV12-4; D gene uncertain. V lost 1 base to trimming and J lost 7 bases, with 10 bases between them. The CDR3 runs 13 residues. CDR3: CASSLERGGTQYF. DNA for the CDR3: TGTGCCAGCAGTTTAGAGAGAGGCGGGACCCAGTACTTC.

This clonotype was detected a few times. The chain employs TRBV27 and TRBJ1-1; D may be TRBD1 (5 bases). The CDR3 totals 14 residues. Germline V gene data show CDR1 as MNHEY and CDR2 as SMNVEV (reference sequence). With 0 bases removed from V and 2 bases from J, the gap between germline ends came to 7 bases. DNA for the CDR3: TGTGCCAGCAGTTTATCGGGGGATAACACTGAAGCTTTCTTT. It codes for CASSLSGDNTEAFF.

The J gene is TRBJ2-1, the V gene TRBV29-1; 8 bases agree with TRBD2. Trimming removed 4 bases from V and 4 bases from J; junction bases left unmatched: 6. This CDR3 contains 14 residues. Germline-derived CDR1 and CDR2 are SQVTM and ANQGSEA. The CDR3 sequence: CSVVIPGGYNEQFF. The CDR3 DNA reads as TGCAGCGTTGTTATTCCGGGAGGGTACAATGAGCAGTTCTTC.

V and J are TRBV19 and TRBJ2-7; D assignment may be TRBD1 or TRBD2 (5 bases each). CDR1 LNHDA and CDR2 SQIVND come from the germline V gene (reference sequence). The ends were cut back, 3 bases at V and 3 bases at J, with 15 bases in the middle. The CDR3 runs to 15 residues. The DNA of the CDR3 is TGTGCCAGTAGTATTGCCGGGACGCCCAACTACGAGCAGTACTTC. It translates to CASSIAGTPNYEQYF.

This clonotype was observed a few times. The chain joins TRBV6-6 to TRBJ2-1; 12 nucleotides agree with TRBD2. Losses at the gene ends were 7 bases for V and 8 bases for J; bases not matched to a gene: 6. Germline CDR1 MNHNY, CDR2 SVGAGI (reference sequence). The CDR3 totals 14 residues. CDR3 sequence: CASIGLAGWDEQFF. The CDR3 DNA sequence: TGTGCCAGCATTGGACTAGCGGGATGGGATGAGCAGTTCTTC.

This clonotype was counted at least ten times. The V gene is TRBV12-3 or TRBV12-4, the J gene TRBJ1-2; TRBD1 is a possible D gene (6 bases). Trimming took 7 bases from V and 5 from J, leaving 14 bases between them. The CDR3 is made up of 13 amino acids. CDR3 residues: CASKQGFGYGYTF. The CDR3 DNA follows: TGTGCCAGCAAACAGGGATTTGGGTATGGCTACACCTTC.

This clonotype was seen a few times. The V gene is TRBV20-1, the J gene TRBJ2-7, with TRBD2 identical over 8 bases. Germline CDR1 reads DFQATT; CDR2 reads SNEGSKA (reference sequence). Trimming took 3 bases from V and 0 from J; bases not matched to a gene: 7. The CDR3 is made up of 15 amino acids. CDR3 sequence reads: CSASGTSGTSYEQYF. The CDR3 DNA reads TGCAGTGCTAGTGGAACTAGCGGCACCTCCTACGAGCAGTACTTC.

The table lists this clonotype with many counts. V is TRBV18 and J is TRBJ1-2; D remains ambiguous. Germline-derived CDR1 and CDR2 are KGHSH and LQKENI. The CDR3 totals 15 residues. V was trimmed by 3 bases and J by 4 bases, leaving 15 bases between them. The CDR3 sequence: CASSPDPRLGYGYTF. CDR3 coding DNA: TGTGCCAGCTCACCTGACCCCCGACTGGGCTATGGCTACACCTTC.

The chain links TRBV10-3 to TRBJ2-1; D is perhaps TRBD2 (5 bases). The CDR3 totals 12 residues. Trimming removed 8 bases at V and 12 bases at J, with 17 bases between. Germline CDR1 ENHRY, CDR2 SYGVKD. This CDR3 is CAIQGSELGQFF. The CDR3 DNA reads TGTGCCATCCAAGGGAGCGAGTTGGGGCAGTTCTTC.

The V call is TRBV6-6, the J call TRBJ1-1; 10 bases line up with TRBD1. This CDR3 is built from 18 residues. Germline CDR1 is MNHNY and CDR2 is SVGAGI (reference sequence). V dropped 6 bases and J dropped 5; count of bases not matched to a gene: 18. Written as DNA, the CDR3 is TGTGCCAGCAGCCACATTTTTGGGACAGGGGCTATTGGGACTGAAGCTTTCTTT. This codes for CASSHIFGTGAIGTEAFF.

The chain employs TRBV5-6 and TRBJ2-5; 11 bases match TRBD1. The CDR3 length is 15 residues. Per the germline V gene, CDR1 is SGHDT and CDR2 is YYEEEE. After removal of 3 bases from V and 3 bases from J, the junction contained 4 bases not matched to a gene. Here the CDR3 DNA reads TGTGCCAGCAGCTGGACAGGGGGCTCGAAAGAGACCCAGTACTTC. The encoded protein is CASSWTGGSKETQYF.

This clonotype has only a few counts. The CDR3 coding sequence is TGTGCCAGCAGCAAAGCCCGCACAGATACGCAGTATTTT. Protein sequence: CASSKARTDTQYF. The chain combines TRBV21-1 with TRBJ2-3. TRBV21-1 is a recognized pseudogene. This CDR3 has 13 amino acids.

This chain joins TRBV19 and TRBJ2-3, with 9 bases aligning to TRBD1. The CDR3 sequence is 16 residues long. The ends lost 9 bases at V and 2 bases at J; junction bases unmatched: 12. CDR1 is LNHDA and CDR2 is SQIVND in the germline V gene (reference sequence). The CDR3 loop is CASHPPGTGSTDTQYF. CDR3 nucleotide sequence: TGTGCCAGCCATCCACCCGGGACAGGGTCCACAGATACGCAGTATTTT.

This clonotype was recorded a few times. The chain uses TRBV27 and TRBJ2-3; 14 bases match TRBD2. V was pared by 6 bases and J by 9 bases, with 5 bases of the junction left unmatched. Germline CDR1 and CDR2: MNHEY and SMNVEV (reference sequence). The CDR3 covers 14 residues. The CDR3 region has the DNA TGTGCCAGCAGCCCGGGACTAGCGGGAGAAACGCAGTATTTT. Translating it yields CASSPGLAGETQYF.

The sample holds a few counts of this clonotype. This chain links TRBV5-6 with TRBJ1-5; a possible D gene is TRBD1 (6 bases). V lost 2 bases, J lost 5 bases, and 14 bases lay in between. Looked up from germline, CDR1 is SGHDT and CDR2 is YYEEEE. This CDR3 region has 15 residues. CDR3 nucleotide sequence: TGTGCCAGCAGCTTCGGACAGCCCAGCGATCAGCCCCAGCATTTT. Amino acids: CASSFGQPSDQPQHF.

There are a few counts of this clonotype. J is TRBJ2-2 and V is TRBV5-1; TRBD2 matches at 8 bases. Germline CDR1 and CDR2: SGHRS and YFSETQ. The CDR3 contains 18 residues. The J segment lost 0 bases and the V segment lost 4 bases, leaving 11 bases of the junction unmatched. DNA of the CDR3: TGCGCCAGCAGCCCTCTGACTAGCGTATCAACGAACACCGGGGAGCTGTTTTTT. Protein: CASSPLTSVSTNTGELFF.

The chain is built from TRBV7-2 and TRBJ2-6, with a tentative D call TRBD1 (6 bases). This CDR3 comprises 14 residues. Germline V lookup: CDR1 SGHTA, CDR2 FQGNSA. V was cut by 5 bases and J by 12 bases, with 17 bases left in between. In DNA form, the CDR3 reads TGTGCCAGCAGCCCAGGACAGTTCCGCGGCGTCCTGACTTTC. It specifies CASSPGQFRGVLTF.

This clonotype showed up many times. CDR3 protein: CSVDPDGGLGNTEAFF. DNA for the CDR3: TGCAGCGTTGACCCGGACGGTGGATTGGGAAACACTGAAGCTTTCTTT. The V and J genes are TRBV29-1 and TRBJ1-1; no clear D gene. CDR1 is SQVTM, CDR2 ANQGSEA, per germline. This CDR3 spans 16 amino acids. With 3 bases removed from V and 2 bases from J, the gap between germline ends came to 19 bases.

In its sample, this clonotype was seen many times. This chain uses TRBV4-3 with TRBJ1-5; possible D gene TRBD1, 5 bases. Germline lookup yields CDR1 LGHNA and CDR2 YSLEER. CDR3 size: 15 residues. V lost 4 bases and J 6 bases, leaving 16 bases between the germline ends. This CDR3 is CASSRTTDRGQPQHF. The CDR3 DNA sequence: TGCGCCAGCAGCCGGACGACAGATCGAGGTCAGCCCCAGCATTTT.

The DNA for the CDR3 is TGCGCCAGCTGCGACTCTGGAAACACCATATATTTT. As protein: CASCDSGNTIYF. J is TRBJ1-3 and V is TRBV5-1; D gene ambiguous. Trimming took 7 bases from V and 0 from J, leaving 5 bases between them. The CDR3 is 12 amino acids. Per the germline V gene, CDR1 is SGHRS and CDR2 is YFSETQ.

This clonotype was detected ten times or more. This rearrangement joins TRBV2 to TRBJ1-1; 8 bases are a match to TRBD1. CDR1 and CDR2 from the germline V gene are SNHLY and FYNNEI. Losses at the gene ends were 5 bases for V and 5 bases for J; bases not matched to a gene: 10. This CDR3 contains 15 residues. This chain's CDR3 is CASSTGQGGGTEAFF. As DNA, the CDR3 is TGTGCCAGCAGTACCGGACAGGGAGGAGGGACTGAAGCTTTCTTT.